A single sample gave rise to the 5 T cell receptor beta chains below, sequenced in a study of cytomegalovirus exposure and HLA in healthy donors. Assay: immunoSEQ multiplex PCR; the TCRdb copy retains only in-frame clones and omits some. The sample yields some 160,000 clones, 85% to 90% seen once. Material for sequencing was PBMCs. These receptor sequences come from a man aged 18 to 30 in good health and CMV-seronegative.

The chain recombines TRBV27 with TRBJ2-1; TRBD2 aligns across 8 bases. CDR3 length: 17 amino acids. CDR1 and CDR2 (germline): MNHEY, SMNVEV (reference sequence). After removal of 5 bases from V and 5 bases from J, the junction contained 14 bases not matched to a gene. CDR3 bases: TGTGCCAGCAGTCCCGCCCCCAGCGGGGGAATTAACAATGAGCAGTTCTTC. Encoded protein: CASSPAPSGGINNEQFF.

The CDR3 spells CAWSAGAETQYF. CDR3 nucleotides: TGTGCCTGGAGTGCAGGGGCGGAGACCCAGTACTTC. The chain combines TRBV30 with TRBJ2-5, with D tentatively TRBD1 (6 bases). The CDR3 covers 12 residues. In germline, CDR1 is GTSNPN, CDR2 SVGIG (reference sequence). V was pared by 1 base and J by 5 bases, with 8 bases between. Looking up the rest from reference TRBV30 and TRBJ2-5 gives the full variable domain: SQTIHQWPATLVQPVGSPLSLECTVEGTSNPNLYWYRQAAGRGLQLLFYSVGIGQISSEVPQNLSASRPQDRQFILSSKKLLLSDSGFYLCAWSAGAETQYFGPGTRLLVL.

The CDR3 sequence is CASSFLGQINSPLHF. Here the CDR3 DNA reads TGTGCCAGCAGTTTTCTGGGACAAATTAATTCACCCCTCCACTTT. The chain uses TRBV27 and TRBJ1-6; D may be TRBD1 (6 bases). Per germline, CDR1 MNHEY and CDR2 SMNVEV (reference sequence). The CDR3 is 15 amino acids. The V end lost 3 bases, the J end lost 6 bases, and 12 bases lay between the germline ends.

This clone showed up just once. The sample has other DNA sequences that encode this CDR3 too. The chain couples TRBV19 to TRBJ1-1; 8 nucleotides align to TRBD1. Germline lookup yields CDR1 LNHDA and CDR2 SQIVND (reference sequence). With 6 bases clipped from V and 4 bases from J, the junction kept 4 bases outside the gene matches. CDR3 length: 13 amino acids. The CDR3 DNA follows: TGTGCCAGTAGCCGTACAGGGGGCACTGAAGCTTTCTTT. Its translation: CASSRTGGTEAFF.

The count of this clone is one. The V and J genes are TRBV15 and TRBJ2-2; D may be TRBD1 (5 bases). CDR3 size: 15 residues. V lost 3 bases, J lost 4 bases, and 12 bases lay in between. In germline, CDR1 is LNHNV, CDR2 YYDKDF (reference sequence). In DNA form, the CDR3 reads TGTGCCACCAGCAGTCTGGCAGGGCGCACCGGGGAGCTGTTTTTT. Translated: CATSSLAGRTGELFF.